The rows below give T cell receptor beta chains drawn from one sample of a study of blood T cell repertoires in COVID-19. Clones were read by immunoSEQ multiplex PCR, and TCRdb kept only the in-frame ones, dropping some. The sample holds about 76,000 clones, about 87% seen once. The sample comprised peripheral blood. Every receptor here comes from a man over 45 with active COVID-19. Both conserved end residues are part of each CDR3. A D gene is named only where the DNA matches it firmly. The listing skips clone size in some rows; elsewhere it reads once, few, many or a size class.

-	-	TRBV27	TRBJ1-2	CASSPEESGGYTF	TGTGCCAGCAGTCCGGAGGAGAGTGGGGGCTACACCTTC
TRBD2	once	TRBV3-1/TRBV3-2	TRBJ2-1	CASSQELAGGYNEQFF	TGTGCCAGCAGCCAAGAACTAGCGGGGGGTTACAATGAGCAGTTCTTC
TRBD2	-	TRBV11-2	TRBJ2-7	CASSLGLAGLFGEQYF	TGTGCCAGCAGCTTAGGCCTAGCGGGGCTTTTTGGGGAGCAGTACTTC
-	-	TRBV18	TRBJ2-7	CASSSREGEQYF	TGTGCCAGCTCATCCCGGGAAGGCGAGCAGTACTTC
-	few	TRBV4-1	TRBJ1-6	CASSQDNSRTVDNSPLHF	TGCGCCAGCAGCCAAGATAATTCGAGGACAGTAGATAATTCACCCCTCCACTTT
TRBD1	-	TRBV27	TRBJ2-7	CASSPTGTALYEQYF	TGTGCCAGCAGTCCCACCGGGACAGCACTCTACGAGCAGTACTTC
-	-	TRBV2	TRBJ2-5	CASSEEKWVGGETQYF	TGTGCCAGCAGCGAGGAAAAGTGGGTGGGAGGAGAGACCCAGTACTTC
-	-	TRBV30	TRBJ1-2	CAWSPDSNYGYTF	TGTGCCTGGAGCCCGGACAGTAACTATGGCTACACCTTC
-	-	TRBV2	TRBJ1-2	CASSESRGDYGYTF	TGTGCCAGCAGTGAATCTAGGGGCGACTATGGCTACACCTTC
-	-	TRBV29-1	TRBJ2-7	CSVARGPDEQYF	TGCAGCGTTGCCAGGGGCCCCGACGAGCAGTACTTC
-	-	TRBV7-2	TRBJ1-2	CASSSSLASNYGYTF	TGTGCCAGCAGCTCAAGTCTGGCCAGTAACTATGGCTACACCTTC
-	-	TRBV18	TRBJ1-1	CASSLELNTEAFF	TGTGCCAGCTCACTAGAGCTGAACACTGAAGCTTTCTTT
-	-	TRBV20-1	TRBJ1-5	CSASHINQPQHF	TGCAGTGCTAGTCACATAAATCAGCCCCAGCATTTT
-	-	TRBV5-4	TRBJ1-1	CASSSNVGADEAFF	TGTGCCAGCAGTTCCAACGTGGGGGCGGATGAAGCTTTCTTT
TRBD1	-	TRBV19	TRBJ1-5	CASSIIGTGGNQPQHF	TGTGCCAGTAGTATAATCGGGACAGGGGGTAATCAGCCCCAGCATTTT
TRBD2	-	TRBV6-2/TRBV6-3	TRBJ2-3	CASSYSLGLAGDWDTDTQYF	TGTGCCAGCAGTTACTCGCTGGGACTAGCGGGAGACTGGGACACAGATACGCAGTATTTT
-	-	TRBV5-1	TRBJ2-1	CASSFASRIVYNEQFF	TGCGCCAGCAGCTTCGCGTCTAGAATCGTCTACAATGAGCAGTTCTTC
TRBD1	-	TRBV28	TRBJ1-5	CASSFGTGHSNQPQHF	TGTGCCAGCAGTTTCGGGACAGGGCATAGCAATCAGCCCCAGCATTTT
TRBD1	-	TRBV6-5	TRBJ1-4	CASSYRYRGNEKLFF	TGTGCCAGCAGTTACCGGTACAGGGGGAACGAAAAACTGTTTTTT
TRBD1	-	TRBV18	TRBJ2-1	CASSPQGTGYNEQFF	TGTGCCAGCTCACCGCAGGGGACAGGGTACAATGAGCAGTTCTTC
TRBD1	-	TRBV7-2	TRBJ2-2	CASRLSGGDWTGELFF	TGTGCCAGCAGGCTCTCAGGGGGCGATTGGACCGGGGAGCTGTTTTTT
-	-	TRBV6-5	TRBJ2-7	CASSYGGAPAGEQYF	TGTGCCAGCAGTTATGGCGGGGCTCCGGCCGGGGAGCAGTACTTC
-	-	TRBV6-4	TRBJ1-1	CASSQRLDTEAFF	TGTGCCAGCAGTCAACGGTTGGACACTGAAGCTTTCTTT
-	-	TRBV4-3	TRBJ1-4	CASSPRGGATNEKLFF	TGCGCCAGCAGCCCACGAGGGGGAGCAACTAATGAAAAACTGTTTTTT
-	few	TRBV28	TRBJ2-7	CASSGSGPYEQYF	TGTGCCAGCAGTGGTAGCGGACCCTACGAGCAGTACTTC
TRBD2	-	TRBV28	TRBJ2-1	CASSSGLAGYSSYNEQFF	TGTGCCAGCAGCTCAGGACTAGCGGGGTATAGCTCCTACAATGAGCAGTTCTTC
TRBD2	-	TRBV29-1	TRBJ2-7	CSVDYLGGGEQYF	TGCAGCGTTGACTATCTCGGGGGGGGTGAGCAGTACTTC
-	-	TRBV14	TRBJ1-2	CASSQGIKGNFGSYGYTF	TGTGCCAGCAGCCAAGGAATCAAAGGCAACTTCGGGAGCTATGGCTACACCTTC
-	-	TRBV25-1	TRBJ2-1	CASSETDKFYNEQFF	TGTGCCAGCAGTGAAACGGACAAGTTCTACAATGAGCAGTTCTTC
-	-	TRBV11-3	TRBJ2-2	CASSSDSGFPGELFF	TGTGCCAGCAGCTCAGATTCAGGGTTCCCCGGGGAGCTGTTTTTT
-	-	TRBV6-6	TRBJ1-1	CASSPDRGAEAFF	TGTGCCAGCAGCCCCGACCGCGGTGCTGAAGCTTTCTTT
TRBD1	-	TRBV6-5	TRBJ2-1	CASGPDRGVNEQFF	TGTGCCAGCGGGCCGGACAGGGGTGTGAATGAGCAGTTCTTC
-	-	TRBV28	TRBJ2-7	CASRFRRRGGSYEQYF	TGTGCCAGCAGATTCAGGAGGAGGGGGGGCTCCTACGAGCAGTACTTC
TRBD2	-	TRBV5-1	TRBJ2-5	CASSLDPAGGPQTQYF	TGCGCCAGCAGCTTGGACCCAGCGGGAGGGCCGCAGACCCAGTACTTC
TRBD1	medium-sized	TRBV27	TRBJ2-7	CASSSFRGQGSYEQYF	TGTGCCAGCTCCTCATTTAGGGGACAGGGTTCCTACGAGCAGTACTTC
TRBD1	-	TRBV5-6	TRBJ1-2	CASSLATGVGYTF	TGTGCCAGCAGCTTGGCAACAGGGGTGGGCTACACCTTC
-	few	TRBV19	TRBJ1-2	CASSTSYGYTF	TGTGCCAGTAGTACGAGCTATGGCTACACCTTC
-	-	TRBV6-2/TRBV6-3	TRBJ1-6	CASSYSQPGPGGSPLHF	TGTGCCAGCAGTTACTCGCAACCGGGCCCTGGAGGTTCACCCCTCCACTTT
-	-	TRBV6-1	TRBJ1-2	CASSETLYSYTF	TGTGCCAGCAGTGAAACCTTGTACAGTTACACCTTC
-	-	TRBV5-1	TRBJ2-7	CASSLADSSYEQYF	TGCGCCAGCAGCTTAGCGGATAGCTCCTACGAGCAGTACTTC